Listed here is a single T cell receptor (beta chain). This entry is derived from a study of blood T cell repertoires in COVID-19. Turning to the study itself: Two negative PCRs, clearance, or symptom resolution were required of recovered Cohort 3 donors. Sources were T cells, B-cell-depleted T cells, or PBMCs; the material itself was cDNA or gDNA. Samples of COVID-19 (acute and convalescent) were obtained from the United States, Italy and Spain.

V lost 10 bases to trimming and J lost 4 bases; unmatched junction nucleotides: 4. CDR3 size: 11 residues. Source study methods: Using reference gene primer amplification, nucleated cell counts were estimated. Using immunoSEQ multiplex PCR, the repertoire was profiled, and TCRdb retains in-frame clones only, with some absent. V, J and clone size were drawn from that table, and D and trimming were deduced from the DNA. The sample lists about 170,000 clones, around three quarters occurring once. The specimen sequenced was PBMCs or T cells enriched from blood (not recorded which). The receptor's source is a woman in her 70s in a cohort exposed to, infected with or recovered from COVID-19 (not recorded which). This chain uses TRBV12-3 or TRBV12-4 with TRBJ2-7; 7 bases agree with TRBD1. The CDR3: CATSRGYEQYF. The CDR3 DNA is TGTGCCACTTCCAGGGGGTACGAGCAGTACTTC.